This T cell receptor (beta chain) was sequenced for a study of cytomegalovirus exposure and HLA in healthy donors. Study-wide results and caveats: Most TCRs appeared rarely, but some public TCRs recurred in many donors. Relative to equally common others, HLA-associated TCR beta chains showed greater clonal expansion in a later analysis.

PCR was performed using 60 Vbeta and 13 Jbeta primers. How the authors handled the data: An analysis performed later counted roughly 80 million unique TCR beta chains (approximately 10 million of them shared). Profiled with immunoSEQ multiplex PCR; TCRdb holds only in-frame clones, not every one. V, J and clone size derive from that table, while D and trimming were established from the DNA sequence. The sample records 100,000 to 150,000 clones, roughly 78% being singletons. The CDR3 covers 13 residues. Germline lookup yields CDR1 SGHTA and CDR2 FQGTGA. Trimming took 4 bases from V and 7 from J, leaving 8 bases between them. Comments on this clone: What it recognizes is unknown.

V gene TRBV7-3 combines with J gene TRBJ1-6; possible D gene TRBD1, 5 bases. Sequencing was done on a sample of PBMCs. This sequence originates from a man younger than 40 in good health and CMV-seronegative. In DNA form, the CDR3 reads TGTGCCAGCAGCTCAGACAGCAATTCACCCCTCCACTTT. This sequence encodes CASSSDSNSPLHF.